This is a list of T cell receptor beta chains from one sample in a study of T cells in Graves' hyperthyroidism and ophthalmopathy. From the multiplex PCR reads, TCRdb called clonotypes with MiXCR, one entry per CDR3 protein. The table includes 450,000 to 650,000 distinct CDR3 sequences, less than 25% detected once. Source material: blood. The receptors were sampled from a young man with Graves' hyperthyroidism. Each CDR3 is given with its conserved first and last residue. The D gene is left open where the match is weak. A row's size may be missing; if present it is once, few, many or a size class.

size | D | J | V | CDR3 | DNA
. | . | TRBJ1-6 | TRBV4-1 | CASSSQDGSPLHF | TGCGCCAGCAGTAGCCAAGACGGCTCACCCCTCCACTTT
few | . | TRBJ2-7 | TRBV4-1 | CASSHGDTVSYEQYF | TGCGCCAGCAGCCATGGGGACACCGTCTCCTACGAGCAGTACTTC
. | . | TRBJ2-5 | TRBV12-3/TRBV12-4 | CASSLQGIETQYF | TGTGCCAGCAGTTTGCAGGGAATAGAGACCCAGTACTTC
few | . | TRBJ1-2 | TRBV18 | CASSPDSENLGYTF | TGTGCCAGCTCACCGGACAGTGAAAACCTTGGCTACACCTTC
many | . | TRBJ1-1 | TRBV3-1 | CASSHHGRRGTEAFF | TGTGCCAGCAGCCACCATGGGCGGCGGGGCACTGAAGCTTTCTTT
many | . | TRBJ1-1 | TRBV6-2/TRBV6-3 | CASSSGTVNTEAFF | TGTGCCAGCAGTTCCGGGACGGTTAACACTGAAGCTTTCTTT
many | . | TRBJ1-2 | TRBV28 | CASRPGYNYGYTF | TGTGCCAGCAGACCAGGGTATAACTATGGCTACACCTTC
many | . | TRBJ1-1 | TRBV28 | CASSLRTWGGRFRNTEAFF | TGTGCCAGCAGCCTCCGCACTTGGGGAGGGAGGTTTAGGAACACTGAAGCTTTCTTT
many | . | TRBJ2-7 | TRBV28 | CASSFSSTGNEQYF | TGTGCCAGCAGTTTTAGCTCTACAGGGAACGAGCAGTACTTC
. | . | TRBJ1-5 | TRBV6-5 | CASSYSRSTNQPQHF | TGTGCCAGCAGTTACTCTCGCAGCACCAATCAGCCCCAGCATTTT
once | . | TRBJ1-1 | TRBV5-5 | CASSFHGPPREAFF | TGTGCCAGCAGCTTTCATGGACCCCCAAGAGAAGCTTTCTTT
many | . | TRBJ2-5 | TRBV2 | CASSGSTNQETQYF | TGTGCCAGCAGTGGGTCGACCAACCAAGAGACCCAGTACTTC
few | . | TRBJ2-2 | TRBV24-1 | CATRAGTTGELFF | TGTGCCACCAGGGCAGGGACCACCGGGGAGCTGTTTTTT
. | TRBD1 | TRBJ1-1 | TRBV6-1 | CASREDRESTEAFF | TGTGCCAGCAGGGAGGACAGGGAGAGCACTGAAGCTTTCTTT
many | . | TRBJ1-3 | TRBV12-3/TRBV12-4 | CASSSGESGNTIYF | TGTGCCAGCAGCTCAGGGGAAAGTGGAAACACCATATATTTT
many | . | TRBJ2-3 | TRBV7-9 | CASSLASRPDTQYF | TGTGCCAGCAGCTTAGCAAGTCGTCCGGATACGCAGTATTTT
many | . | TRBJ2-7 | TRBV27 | CASSAGSLPMGEQYF | TGTGCCAGCAGTGCGGGCAGTCTTCCCATGGGGGAGCAGTACTTC
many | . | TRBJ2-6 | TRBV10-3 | CAISEPRGRKSGANVLTF | TGTGCCATCAGTGAGCCGAGAGGGCGGAAGTCTGGGGCCAACGTCCTGACTTTC
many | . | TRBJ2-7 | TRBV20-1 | CSARATVYEQYF | TGCAGTGCTAGGGCGACAGTGTACGAGCAGTACTTC
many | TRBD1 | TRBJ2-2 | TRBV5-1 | CASSLSQGAPTGELFF | TGCGCCAGCAGCTTGTCGCAGGGGGCGCCCACCGGGGAGCTGTTTTTT
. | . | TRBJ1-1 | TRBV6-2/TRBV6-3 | CASRIKGEAFF | TGTGCCAGCAGGATTAAGGGTGAAGCTTTCTTT
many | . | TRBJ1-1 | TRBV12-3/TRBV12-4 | CASSDGGPTEAFF | TGTGCCAGTTCGGACGGGGGGCCCACTGAAGCTTTCTTT
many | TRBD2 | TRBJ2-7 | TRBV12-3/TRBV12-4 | CASSPGLAGTSSYEQYF | TGTGCCAGCAGCCCGGGACTAGCGGGGACTAGTTCCTACGAGCAGTACTTC
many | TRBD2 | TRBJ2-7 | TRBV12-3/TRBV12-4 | CASSPLLAGEQYF | TGTGCCAGCAGCCCTCTACTAGCGGGAGAGCAGTACTTC
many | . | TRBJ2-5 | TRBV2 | CASNRVTEGRETQYF | TGTGCCAGCAATAGGGTAACAGAGGGTAGAGAGACCCAGTACTTC
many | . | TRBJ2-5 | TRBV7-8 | CASSLSPPAPPETQYF | TGTGCCAGCAGCTTATCTCCCCCGGCCCCCCCAGAGACCCAGTACTTC
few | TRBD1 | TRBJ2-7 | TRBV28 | CASKMDRAYEQYF | TGTGCCAGCAAAATGGACAGGGCCTACGAGCAGTACTTC
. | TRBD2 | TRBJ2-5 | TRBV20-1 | CSATPASGGVETQYF | TGCAGTGCTACTCCGGCTAGCGGGGGGGTAGAGACCCAGTACTTC
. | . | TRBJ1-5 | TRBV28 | CASRRTAYSNQPQHF | TGTGCCAGCAGGAGGACAGCTTATAGCAATCAGCCCCAGCATTTT
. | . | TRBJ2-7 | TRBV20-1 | CSALLDYEQYF | TGCAGTGCCTTACTAGACTACGAGCAGTACTTC
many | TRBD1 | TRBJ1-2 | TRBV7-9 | CASSLKNRGPGGYTF | TGTGCCAGCAGCTTAAAGAACAGGGGGCCTGGTGGCTACACCTTC
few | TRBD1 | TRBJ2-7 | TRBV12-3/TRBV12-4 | CASSWGQRNYEQYF | TGTGCCAGCAGTTGGGGACAGAGGAACTACGAGCAGTACTTC
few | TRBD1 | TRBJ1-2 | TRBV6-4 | CASSPSVEGAFNYGYTF | TGTGCCAGCAGTCCCTCGGTGGAGGGGGCCTTTAACTATGGCTACACCTTC
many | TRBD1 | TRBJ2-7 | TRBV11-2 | CASSLGQGGYEQYF | TGTGCCAGCAGTCTGGGACAGGGGGGTTACGAGCAGTACTTC
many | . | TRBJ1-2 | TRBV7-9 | CASSSAGMGYGYTF | TGTGCCAGCAGCTCCGCGGGGATGGGATATGGCTACACCTTC
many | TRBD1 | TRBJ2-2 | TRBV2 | CASKTGGYTGELFF | TGTGCCAGCAAGACAGGGGGCTACACCGGGGAGCTGTTTTTT
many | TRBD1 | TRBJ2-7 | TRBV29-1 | CSALGTAYEQYF | TGCAGCGCCCTCGGGACAGCCTACGAGCAGTACTTC
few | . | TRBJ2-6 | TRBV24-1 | CATSDKDPGANVLTF | TGTGCCACCAGTGACAAGGACCCTGGGGCCAACGTCCTGACTTTC
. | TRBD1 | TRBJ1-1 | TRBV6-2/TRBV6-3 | CASSYRDSEAFF | TGTGCCAGCAGTTATCGGGACAGTGAAGCTTTCTTT
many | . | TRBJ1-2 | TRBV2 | CASSEALGENYGYTF | TGTGCCAGCAGTGAAGCGCTAGGGGAGAACTATGGCTACACCTTC